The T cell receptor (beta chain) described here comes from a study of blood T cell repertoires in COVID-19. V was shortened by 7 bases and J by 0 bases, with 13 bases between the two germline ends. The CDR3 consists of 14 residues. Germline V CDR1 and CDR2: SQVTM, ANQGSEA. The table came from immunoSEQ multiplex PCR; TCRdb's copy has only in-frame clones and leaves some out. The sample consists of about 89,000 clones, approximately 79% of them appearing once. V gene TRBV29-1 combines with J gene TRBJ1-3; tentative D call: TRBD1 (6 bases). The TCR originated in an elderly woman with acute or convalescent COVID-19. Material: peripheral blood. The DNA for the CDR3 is TGCAGCGCCGACGGGGGGCCCTCTGGAAACACCATATATTTT. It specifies CSADGGPSGNTIYF.